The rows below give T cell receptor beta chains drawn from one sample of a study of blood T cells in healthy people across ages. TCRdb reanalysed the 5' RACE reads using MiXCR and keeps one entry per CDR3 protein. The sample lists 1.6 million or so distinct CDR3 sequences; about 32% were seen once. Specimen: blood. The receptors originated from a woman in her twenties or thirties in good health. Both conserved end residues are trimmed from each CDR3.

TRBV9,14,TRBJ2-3,ASSPPAGPDTDTQY
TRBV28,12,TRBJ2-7,TSRGAGFSYEQY
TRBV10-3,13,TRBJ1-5,AISEGGYSNQPQH
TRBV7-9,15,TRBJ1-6,ASSSPGIAEYNSPLH
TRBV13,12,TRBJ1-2,ASSLMTGIDGYT
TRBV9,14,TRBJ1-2,ASSVAISAGGYGYT
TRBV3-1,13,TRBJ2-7,ASSQAGTPQPDLY
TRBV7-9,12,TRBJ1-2,ASSPGHANYGYT
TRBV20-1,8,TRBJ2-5,SAYQETQY
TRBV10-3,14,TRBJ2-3,AISESLDRGADTQY
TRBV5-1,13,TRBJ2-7,ASSPQADDPYEQY
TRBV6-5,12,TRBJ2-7,ASRLAGGSLEQY
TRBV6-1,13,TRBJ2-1,ASNLNTGRKHEQF
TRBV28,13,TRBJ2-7,ASEPRTGTSYEQY
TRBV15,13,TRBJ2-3,AASRDGYSADTQY
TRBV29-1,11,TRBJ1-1,SVGEGSNTEAF
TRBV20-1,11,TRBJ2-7,SAGGLAGDEQY
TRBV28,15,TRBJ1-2,ASSALPVRGPYYGYT